The 29 T cell receptor beta chains below come from one sample, sequenced in a study of Tregs in tolerant kidney transplant recipients. Some clones are missing from TCRdb's copy, which holds only in-frame ones; the method was immunoSEQ multiplex PCR. The sample lists around 74,000 clones, roughly 98% occurring once. This specimen was CD4+ T cells from blood, taken before the transplant. The receptors stem from a human donor who received a combined kidney and bone marrow transplant.

Comments on this clone: This sample also contains other DNA sequences that code for the same CDR3. The V and J genes are TRBV4-3 and TRBJ2-1, with a tentative D call TRBD2 (5 bases). Germline values: CDR1 LGHNA, CDR2 YSLEER. The CDR3 length is 15 residues. V was clipped by 1 base and J by 0 bases, with 7 bases between them. CDR3 amino acids: CASSQVGSSYNEQFF. The CDR3 bases are TGCGCCAGCAGCCAAGTAGGGAGCTCCTACAATGAGCAGTTCTTC.

This clone occurred once. V is TRBV16 and J is TRBJ2-7, with D maybe TRBD1 (6 bases). V lost 5 bases, J lost 0 bases, and 14 bases lay in between. The germline V gene has CDR1 KGHSY and CDR2 FQNENV. The CDR3 contains 15 residues. The chain's CDR3 is CASSVRDTYSYEQYF. For the CDR3, the DNA is TGTGCCAGCAGCGTCCGGGACACCTACTCCTACGAGCAGTACTTC. Drawing the rest from reference TRBV16 and TRBJ2-7, the complete variable domain is GEEVAQTPKHLVRGEGQKAKLYCAPIKGHSYVFWYQQVLKNEFKFLISFQNENVFDETGMPKERFSAKCLPNSPCSLEIQATKLEDSAVYFCASSVRDTYSYEQYFGPGTRLTVT.

The gene calls are TRBV15 and TRBJ2-3; 9 nucleotides align to TRBD2. In germline, CDR1 is LNHNV, CDR2 YYDKDF (reference sequence). The length of the CDR3 is 16 residues. After removal of 5 bases from V and 6 bases from J, the junction contained 12 bases not matched to a gene. As DNA, the CDR3 is TGTGCCACCAGCTGGGGAAGGCGGGGGGGCCGTGATACGCAGTATTTT. Residues: CATSWGRRGGRDTQYF. The variable domain in full, with the rest retrieved from reference TRBV15 and TRBJ2-3, is DAMVIQNPRYQVTQFGKPVTLSCSQTLNHNVMYWYQQKSSQAPKLLFHYYDKDFNNEADTPDNFQSRRPNTSFCFLDIRSPGLGDTAMYLCATSWGRRGGRDTQYFGPGTRLTVL.

This sequence joins TRBV7-6 and TRBJ2-1; 7 nucleotides line up with TRBD1. The CDR3 is 18 residues long. Trimming removed 5 bases from V and 4 bases from J; junction bases left unmatched: 17. From germline, CDR1 is SGHVS and CDR2 FNYEAQ. This CDR3 reads CASSQGQALGRAYNEQFF. Here the CDR3 DNA reads TGTGCCAGCAGCCAAGGACAGGCCCTGGGCAGGGCTTACAATGAGCAGTTCTTC.

A single count supports this clone. The chain couples TRBV11-2 to TRBJ2-1, with a weak D call TRBD2 (5 bases). Germline CDR1 reads SGHAT; CDR2 reads FQNNGV. This CDR3 comprises 15 residues. V was clipped by 8 bases and J by 0 bases, with 14 bases between them. Here the CDR3 DNA reads TGTGCCAGCCAGAACGGGGTGGGCTCCTACAATGAGCAGTTCTTC. This encodes CASQNGVGSYNEQFF.

The chain recombines TRBV11-2 with TRBJ2-7; D perhaps matches TRBD2 (6 bases). The CDR3 contains 16 residues. Germline-derived CDR1 and CDR2 are SGHAT and FQNNGV. Trimming shortened V by 6 bases and J by 2 bases, and 20 bases separated the two germline ends. Here the CDR3 DNA reads TGTGCCAGCAGAAAGACGGGACTCAACAATACCTACGAGCAGTACTTC. Translation: CASRKTGLNNTYEQYF.

The genes are TRBV5-1 and TRBJ2-7; 11 positions match TRBD2. Trimming removed 8 bases from V and 7 bases from J; junction bases left unmatched: 8. The germline CDR1 and CDR2 sequences are SGHRS and YFSETQ. The CDR3 is 13 amino acids. The CDR3 DNA follows: TGCGCCAGTAACCCGGGACTAGCGGCTGAGCAGTACTTC. This codes for CASNPGLAAEQYF.

The chain carries TRBV19 and TRBJ2-7; 8 bases fit TRBD2. This CDR3 comprises 17 residues. Per the germline V gene, CDR1 is LNHDA and CDR2 is SQIVND (reference sequence). The V and J ends lost 2 bases and 2 bases, in that order; junction bases with no gene match: 11. The CDR3 sequence: CASSIYQLAVNPYEQYF. The DNA for the CDR3 is TGTGCCAGTAGTATATATCAACTAGCGGTAAACCCCTACGAGCAGTACTTC.

The rearrangement links TRBV19 to TRBJ1-3; D call uncertain. Germline lookup yields CDR1 LNHDA and CDR2 SQIVND (reference sequence). The ends were cut back, 4 bases at V and 4 bases at J, with 8 bases in the middle. CDR3 size: 13 residues. CDR3 loop: CASSSQSGNTIYF. CDR3 nucleotide sequence: TGTGCCAGTAGTAGCCAGTCGGGAAACACCATATATTTT.

The chain joins TRBV7-9 to TRBJ1-4, with 7 positions matching TRBD1. Germline assignment: CDR1 SEHNR and CDR2 FQNEAQ (reference sequence). The CDR3 is made up of 14 amino acids. The V gene end was trimmed by 8 bases and the J gene end by 5 bases; junction bases not matched to a gene: 8. CDR3 region: CASVQGGANEKLFF. The DNA of the CDR3 is TGTGCCAGCGTTCAGGGGGGAGCCAATGAAAAACTGTTTTTT.

The V gene is TRBV2, the J gene TRBJ1-2; no clear D gene. Trimming pared 3 bases from V and 3 bases from J, leaving 8 bases between. Germline CDR1 reads SNHLY; CDR2 reads FYNNEI. The CDR3 length is 13 residues. This chain's CDR3 is CASSDRGDYGYTF. In DNA form, the CDR3 reads TGTGCCAGCAGTGATCGGGGAGACTATGGCTACACCTTC.

The J gene is TRBJ2-5, the V gene TRBV6-1; 10 positions match TRBD2. Germline CDR1 and CDR2: MNHNS and SASEGT. After removal of 2 bases from V and 2 bases from J, the junction contained 8 bases not matched to a gene. The CDR3 is 17 amino acids. The DNA for the CDR3 is TGTGCCAGCAGTGAACTTCAACTAGCGGGGAGACAAGAGACCCAGTACTTC. The encoded protein is CASSELQLAGRQETQYF.

This sequence joins TRBV7-2 and TRBJ2-5; 12 bases agree with TRBD2. The CDR3 is 15 amino acids. With 5 bases clipped from V and 5 bases from J, the junction kept 6 bases outside the gene matches. CDR1 SGHTA and CDR2 FQGNSA come from the germline V gene. CDR3 residues: CASSILAGGPETQYF. CDR3 sequence (DNA): TGTGCCAGCAGCATACTAGCGGGGGGTCCGGAGACCCAGTACTTC.

The chain carries TRBV19 and TRBJ2-2, with unresolved D. Trimming cost V 8 bases and J 7 bases, with 11 bases left between them. Germline CDR1 is LNHDA and CDR2 is SQIVND (reference sequence). The CDR3 has 12 amino acids. The CDR3 nucleotides read TGTGCCAGTTCGACTTTTTTCGGGGAGCTGTTTTTT. Residues: CASSTFFGELFF.

The V gene is TRBV28, the J gene TRBJ2-7; D gene ambiguous. Trimming took 5 bases from V and 7 from J, leaving 12 bases between them. The CDR3 has 12 residues. Germline assignment: CDR1 MDHEN and CDR2 SYDVKM. The CDR3 nucleotides are TGTGCCAGCAGTACCCCACTACTAGAGCAGTACTTC. Its translation is CASSTPLLEQYF.

This chain uses TRBV7-2 with TRBJ2-7; TRBD2 matches at 10 bases. The CDR3 has 16 amino acids. V shed 0 bases and J 6 bases; nucleotides not matched to a gene: 8. Germline values: CDR1 SGHTA, CDR2 FQGNSA. For the CDR3, the DNA is TGTGCCAGCAGCTTAGCAAGCGGGGGGGCCGGGGGCGAGCAGTACTTC. It is translated as CASSLASGGAGGEQYF. The variable domain in full, completed from reference TRBV7-2 and TRBJ2-7, reads GAGVSQSPSNKVTEKGKDVELRCDPISGHTALYWYRQSLGQGLEFLIYFQGNSAPDKSGLPSDRFSAERTGGSVSTLTIQRTQQEDSAVYLCASSLASGGAGGEQYFGPGTRLTVT.

This chain connects TRBV18 to TRBJ2-2, with a tentative D call TRBD2 (6 bases). The CDR3 extends over 16 amino acids. Germline CDR1 reads KGHSH; CDR2 reads LQKENI. With 6 bases removed from V and 2 bases from J, the gap between germline ends came to 16 bases. The chain's CDR3 is CASSPPGLANTGELFF. In DNA form, the CDR3 reads TGTGCCAGCTCCCCCCCGGGACTCGCTAACACCGGGGAGCTGTTTTTT. Based on the CDR3 plus reference TRBV18 and TRBJ2-2, the full variable domain is NAGVMQNPRHLVRRRGQEARLRCSPMKGHSHVYWYRQLPEEGLKFMVYLQKENIIDESGMPKERFSAEFPKEGPSILRIQQVVRGDSAAYFCASSPPGLANTGELFFGEGSRLTVL.

This sequence joins TRBV25-1 and TRBJ1-4; 7 bases match TRBD1. The CDR3 length is 15 residues. The ends lost 4 bases at V and 2 bases at J; junction bases unmatched: 4. Looked up from germline, CDR1 is MGHDK and CDR2 is SYGVNS. The DNA of the CDR3 is TGTGCCAGCAGTGCGATACAGGGGACTAATGAAAAACTGTTTTTT. Translated, it gives CASSAIQGTNEKLFF.

V and J are TRBV19 and TRBJ2-7, with D possibly being TRBD1 (6 bases). V was clipped by 3 bases and J by 8 bases, with 14 bases between them. The CDR3 runs to 13 residues. Germline V gene sequence: CDR1 LNHDA, CDR2 SQIVND (reference sequence). The CDR3 reads CASSMGTPSQQYF. In DNA form, the CDR3 reads TGTGCCAGTAGTATGGGGACACCTTCCCAGCAGTACTTC.

The chain couples TRBV7-2 to TRBJ1-2; 10 bases are shared with TRBD1. V lost 8 bases and J lost 13; bases outside the gene matches: 13. From germline, CDR1 is SGHTA and CDR2 FQGNSA. The CDR3 covers 13 residues. The CDR3 DNA reads as TGTGCCAGCCTATCACCACCGGGACAGGGGTGCACCTTC. Translation: CASLSPPGQGCTF.

This clone was observed once. This chain joins TRBV11-2 and TRBJ1-1; D call uncertain. V lost 3 bases and J lost 4, with 15 bases in between. This CDR3 comprises 15 residues. Germline V gene lookup returns CDR1 SGHAT and CDR2 FQNNGV. In DNA form, the CDR3 reads TGTGCCAGCAGCTTTGGCGTCGGAGGGCCCACTGAAGCTTTCTTT. Translation gives CASSFGVGGPTEAFF.

The DNA for the CDR3 is TGTGCCAGCAGCGAGGCCCTCCGGGAGACTGAAGCTTTCTTT. Protein sequence: CASSEALRETEAFF. V and J are TRBV7-9 and TRBJ1-1, with D unclear. CDR1 and CDR2 from the germline V gene are SEHNR and FQNEAQ (reference sequence). The CDR3 runs 14 residues. V was pared by 5 bases and J by 5 bases, with 15 bases between.

The chain uses TRBV18 and TRBJ1-1; 8 bases are shared with TRBD1. V lost 4 bases and J lost 3; bases outside the gene matches: 7. Germline CDR1 KGHSH, CDR2 LQKENI. This CDR3 spans 15 amino acids. The CDR3 reads CASSLVTGAYTEAFF. The CDR3 nucleotides are TGTGCCAGCTCACTCGTGACAGGGGCTTACACTGAAGCTTTCTTT.

V usage is TRBV25-1 and J usage is TRBJ1-5, with 7 positions matching TRBD1. The CDR3 runs to 16 residues. The ends lost 5 bases at V and 0 bases at J; junction bases unmatched: 7. Looked up from germline, CDR1 is MGHDK and CDR2 is SYGVNS. The CDR3 nucleotides read TGTGCCAGCAGTCCCGGGACAGATTATAGCAATCAGCCCCAGCATTTT. It specifies CASSPGTDYSNQPQHF.

The rearrangement links TRBV9 to TRBJ2-2; a possible D gene is TRBD2 (5 bases). The CDR3 consists of 14 residues. Germline V CDR1 and CDR2: SGDLS, YYNGEE. Trimming pared 3 bases from V and 3 bases from J, leaving 9 bases between. CDR3 residues: CASSGLAYTGELFF. In nucleotides, the CDR3 is TGTGCCAGCAGCGGGCTAGCTTACACCGGGGAGCTGTTTTTT.

The rearrangement joins TRBV11-3 to TRBJ2-3; D is possibly TRBD2 (6 bases). CDR1 and CDR2 from the germline V gene are SGHNT and YENEEA. This CDR3 comprises 16 residues. Trimming pared 0 bases from V and 4 bases from J, leaving 14 bases between. The DNA of the CDR3 is TGTGCCAGCAGCTTAGACCCCGTGACTAGTGCAGATACGCAGTATTTT. This codes for CASSLDPVTSADTQYF.

The rearrangement joins TRBV19 to TRBJ2-7, with unresolved D. Trimming left V 3 bases short and J 6 bases short, with 12 bases between. CDR1 is LNHDA and CDR2 is SQIVND in the germline V gene (reference sequence). The CDR3 contains 13 residues. As DNA, the CDR3 is TGTGCCAGTAGTATTCCCCAATTCGGCGAGCAGTACTTC. Translated, it gives CASSIPQFGEQYF.

The chain uses TRBV11-2 and TRBJ2-2; 7 bases are a match to TRBD2. Trimming removed 5 bases from V and 1 base from J; junction bases left unmatched: 13. CDR1 SGHAT and CDR2 FQNNGV come from the germline V gene. The CDR3 runs to 18 residues. The DNA for the CDR3 is TGTGCCAGCAGCACTCAATCCGGGTGGGAGGGGAACACCGGGGAGCTGTTTTTT. This translates into CASSTQSGWEGNTGELFF.

This chain links TRBV7-9 with TRBJ1-5; 8 bases match TRBD1. This CDR3 region has 14 residues. Germline CDR1 reads SEHNR; CDR2 reads FQNEAQ (reference sequence). With 5 bases clipped from V and 5 bases from J, the junction kept 5 bases outside the gene matches. The CDR3 DNA follows: TGTGCCAGCAGCGGACAGGGTAATGATCAGCCCCAGCATTTT. Translation: CASSGQGNDQPQHF.